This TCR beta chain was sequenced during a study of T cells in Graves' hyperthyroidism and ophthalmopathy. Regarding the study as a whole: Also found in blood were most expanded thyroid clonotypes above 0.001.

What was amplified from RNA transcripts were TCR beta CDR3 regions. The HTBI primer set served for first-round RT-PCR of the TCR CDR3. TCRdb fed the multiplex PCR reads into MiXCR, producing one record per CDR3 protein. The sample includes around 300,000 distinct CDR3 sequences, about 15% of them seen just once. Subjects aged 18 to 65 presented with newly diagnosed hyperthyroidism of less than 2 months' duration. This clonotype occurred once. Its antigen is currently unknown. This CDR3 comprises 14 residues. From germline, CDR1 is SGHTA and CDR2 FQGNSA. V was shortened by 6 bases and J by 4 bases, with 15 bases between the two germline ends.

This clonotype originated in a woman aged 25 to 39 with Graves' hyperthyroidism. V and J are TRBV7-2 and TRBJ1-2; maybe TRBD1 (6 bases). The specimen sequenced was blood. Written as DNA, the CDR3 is TGTGCCAGCAGTTCAGGGGAGTGGGGCTATGGCTACACCTTC. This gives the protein CASSSGEWGYGYTF.